This T cell receptor (beta chain) originates from a study of T-cell reconstitution after alpha-beta-depleted transplantation in children. The germline V gene has CDR1 SGHNT and CDR2 YYREEE (reference sequence). The CDR3 length is 14 residues. Between the trimmed V and J ends, which lost 3 bases and 5 bases, there was a span of 14 bases. The study, taken as a whole, reports: Diversity and T-cell counts at one year after transplant derived mostly from new T cells.

Unique molecular identifiers were used in preparing the TCRbeta library. One entry per CDR3 protein results from TCRdb running MiXCR on the PCR reads. This sample has 610,000 or so distinct CDR3 sequences, with 27% found just once. To note about this clonotype: The antigen remains unidentified.

The clonotype was recovered from a boy under three years old with Wiskott-Aldrich syndrome, due to receive a stem cell transplant. Material: PBMCs, obtained before TCRalphabeta/CD19-depleted stem cell transplant. The chain recombines TRBV5-4 with TRBJ2-5; D possibly corresponds to TRBD1 (5 bases). CDR3 DNA: TGTGCCAGCAGCTCCTCCAGGGATGCGGAGACCCAGTACTTC. Amino acids: CASSSSRDAETQYF.